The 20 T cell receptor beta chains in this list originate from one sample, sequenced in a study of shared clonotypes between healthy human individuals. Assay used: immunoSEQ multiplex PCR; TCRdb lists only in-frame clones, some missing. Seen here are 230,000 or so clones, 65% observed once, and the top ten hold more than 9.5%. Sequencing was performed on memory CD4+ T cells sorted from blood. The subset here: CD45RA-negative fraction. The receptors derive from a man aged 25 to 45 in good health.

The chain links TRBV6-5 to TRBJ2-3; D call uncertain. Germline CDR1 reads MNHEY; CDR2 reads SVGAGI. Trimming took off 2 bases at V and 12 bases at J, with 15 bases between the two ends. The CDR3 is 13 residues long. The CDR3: CASSYVYGVGQYF. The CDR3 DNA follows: TGTGCCAGCAGTTACGTCTACGGCGTAGGACAGTATTTT.

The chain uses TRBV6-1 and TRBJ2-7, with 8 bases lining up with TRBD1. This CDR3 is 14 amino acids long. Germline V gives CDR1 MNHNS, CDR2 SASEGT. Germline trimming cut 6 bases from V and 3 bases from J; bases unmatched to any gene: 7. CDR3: CASSPDRVSYEQYF. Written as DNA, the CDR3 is TGTGCCAGCAGCCCGGACAGGGTGAGCTACGAGCAGTACTTC.

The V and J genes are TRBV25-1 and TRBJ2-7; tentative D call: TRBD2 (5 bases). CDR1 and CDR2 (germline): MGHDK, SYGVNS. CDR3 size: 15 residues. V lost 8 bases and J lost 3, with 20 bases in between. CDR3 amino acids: CASLGPSRGLYEQYF. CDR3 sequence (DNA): TGTGCCAGCCTTGGGCCTAGCCGAGGACTCTACGAGCAGTACTTC.

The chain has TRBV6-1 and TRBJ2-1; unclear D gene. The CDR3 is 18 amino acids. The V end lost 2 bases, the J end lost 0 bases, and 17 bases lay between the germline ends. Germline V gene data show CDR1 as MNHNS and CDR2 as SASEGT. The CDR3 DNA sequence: TGTGCCAGCAGTGAATTCCCCCGTGCAGCGAGCTCCTACAATGAGCAGTTCTTC. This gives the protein CASSEFPRAASSYNEQFF.

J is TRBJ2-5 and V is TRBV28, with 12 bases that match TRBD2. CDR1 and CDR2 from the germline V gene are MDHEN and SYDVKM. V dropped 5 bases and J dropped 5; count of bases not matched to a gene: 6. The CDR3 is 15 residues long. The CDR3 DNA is TGTGCCAGCAGTGCACTAGCGGGAGGAGGGGAGACCCAGTACTTC. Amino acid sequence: CASSALAGGGETQYF. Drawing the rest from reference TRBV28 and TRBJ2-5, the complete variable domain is DVKVTQSSRYLVKRTGEKVFLECVQDMDHENMFWYRQDPGLGLRLIYFSYDVKMKEKGDIPEGYSVSREKKERFSLILESASTNQTSMYLCASSALAGGGETQYFGPGTRLLVL.

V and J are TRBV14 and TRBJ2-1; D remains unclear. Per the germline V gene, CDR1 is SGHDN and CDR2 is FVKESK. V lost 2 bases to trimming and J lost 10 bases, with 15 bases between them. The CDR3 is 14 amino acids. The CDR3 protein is CASSQRPSGTEQFF. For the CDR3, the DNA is TGTGCCAGCAGCCAAAGACCCAGTGGCACCGAGCAGTTCTTC.

DNA of the CDR3: TGTGCCAGCGAGAAACTGGACGGCGCGGTGGAGACCCAGTACTTC. Protein product: CASEKLDGAVETQYF. The chain uses TRBV11-2 and TRBJ2-5; no clear D. Germline V gene sequence: CDR1 SGHAT, CDR2 FQNNGV. The germline V and J ends were trimmed by 8 bases and 5 bases, with 21 bases remaining between them. The CDR3 has 15 amino acids.

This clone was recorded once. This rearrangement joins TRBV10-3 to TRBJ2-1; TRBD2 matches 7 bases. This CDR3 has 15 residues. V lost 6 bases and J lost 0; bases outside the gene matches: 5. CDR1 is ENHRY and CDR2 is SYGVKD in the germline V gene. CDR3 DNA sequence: TGTGCCATCAGCGCCACTAGCGACTCCTACAATGAGCAGTTCTTC. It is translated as CAISATSDSYNEQFF.

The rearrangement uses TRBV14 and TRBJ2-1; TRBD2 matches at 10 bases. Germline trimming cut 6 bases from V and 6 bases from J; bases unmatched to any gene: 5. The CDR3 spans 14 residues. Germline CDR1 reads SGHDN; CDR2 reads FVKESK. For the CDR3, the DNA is TGTGCCAGCAGGCCTAGCGGGAGAGGCAATGAGCAGTTCTTC. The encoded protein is CASRPSGRGNEQFF.

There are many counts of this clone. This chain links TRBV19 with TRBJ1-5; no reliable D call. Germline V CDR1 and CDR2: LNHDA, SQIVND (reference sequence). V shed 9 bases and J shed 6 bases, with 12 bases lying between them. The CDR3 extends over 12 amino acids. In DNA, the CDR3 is TGTGCCAGGCAACCCCACGGTCAGCCCCAGCATTTT. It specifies CARQPHGQPQHF.

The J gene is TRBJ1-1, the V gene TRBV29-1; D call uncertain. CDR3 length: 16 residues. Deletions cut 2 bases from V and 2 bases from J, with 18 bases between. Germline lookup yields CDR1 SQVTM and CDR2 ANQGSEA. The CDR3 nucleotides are TGCAGCGTTGAATCCTACCGTCGGGGTCGAAACACTGAAGCTTTCTTT. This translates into CSVESYRRGRNTEAFF.

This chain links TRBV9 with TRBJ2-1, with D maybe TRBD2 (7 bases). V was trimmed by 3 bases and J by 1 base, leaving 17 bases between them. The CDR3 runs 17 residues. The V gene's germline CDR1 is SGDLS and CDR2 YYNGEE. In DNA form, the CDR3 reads TGTGCCAGCAGCGCGGGTGGCGGGGGCGCGTCCTACAATGAGCAGTTCTTC. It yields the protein CASSAGGGGASYNEQFF.

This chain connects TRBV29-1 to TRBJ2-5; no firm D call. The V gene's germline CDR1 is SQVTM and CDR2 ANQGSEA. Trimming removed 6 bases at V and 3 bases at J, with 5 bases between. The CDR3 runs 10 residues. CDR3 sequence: CSVREETQYF. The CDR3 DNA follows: TGCAGCGTGAGAGAAGAGACCCAGTACTTC.

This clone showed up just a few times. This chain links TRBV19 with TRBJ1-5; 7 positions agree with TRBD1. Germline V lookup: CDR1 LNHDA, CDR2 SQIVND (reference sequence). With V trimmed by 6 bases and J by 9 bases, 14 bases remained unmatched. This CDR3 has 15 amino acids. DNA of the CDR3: TGTGCCAGTAGCACGGGACAGCTGATCTTTGGGCCCCAGCATTTT. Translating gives CASSTGQLIFGPQHF.

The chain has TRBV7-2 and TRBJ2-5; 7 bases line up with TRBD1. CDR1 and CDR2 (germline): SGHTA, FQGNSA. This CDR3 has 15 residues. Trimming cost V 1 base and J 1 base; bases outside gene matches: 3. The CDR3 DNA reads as TGTGCCAGCAGCTTAGTGACAGGGCCCCAAGAGACCCAGTACTTC. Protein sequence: CASSLVTGPQETQYF.

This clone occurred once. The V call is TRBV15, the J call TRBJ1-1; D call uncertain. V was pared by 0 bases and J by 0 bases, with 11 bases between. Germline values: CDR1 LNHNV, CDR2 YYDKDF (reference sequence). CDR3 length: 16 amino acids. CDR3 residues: CATSRDYRAMNTEAFF. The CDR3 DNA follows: TGTGCCACCAGCAGAGATTATAGGGCAATGAACACTGAAGCTTTCTTT.

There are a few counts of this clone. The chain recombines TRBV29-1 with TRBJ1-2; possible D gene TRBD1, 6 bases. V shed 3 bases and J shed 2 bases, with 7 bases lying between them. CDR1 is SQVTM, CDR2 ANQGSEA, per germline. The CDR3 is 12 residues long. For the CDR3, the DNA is TGCAGCGTTGACAGGGGCAACTATGGCTACACCTTC. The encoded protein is CSVDRGNYGYTF.

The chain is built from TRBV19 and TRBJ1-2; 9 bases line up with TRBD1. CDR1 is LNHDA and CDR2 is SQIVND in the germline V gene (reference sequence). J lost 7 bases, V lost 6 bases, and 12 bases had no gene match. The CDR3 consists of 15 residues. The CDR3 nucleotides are TGTGCCAGTAGCGTCATTACCGGGACAGGGAGTGGCTACACCTTC. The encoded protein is CASSVITGTGSGYTF.

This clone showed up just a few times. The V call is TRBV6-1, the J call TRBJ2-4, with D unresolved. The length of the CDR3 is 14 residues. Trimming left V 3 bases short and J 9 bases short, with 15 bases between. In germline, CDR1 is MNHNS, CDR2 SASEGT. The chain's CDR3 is CASSDQTGVGIQYF. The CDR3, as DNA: TGTGCCAGCAGTGACCAAACCGGAGTGGGCATTCAGTACTTC.

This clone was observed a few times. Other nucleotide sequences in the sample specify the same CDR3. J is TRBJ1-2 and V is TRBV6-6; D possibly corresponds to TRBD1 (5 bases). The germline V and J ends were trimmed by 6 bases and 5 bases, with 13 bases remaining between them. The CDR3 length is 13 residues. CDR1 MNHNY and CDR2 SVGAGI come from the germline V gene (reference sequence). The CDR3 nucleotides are TGTGCCAGCAGCCTTGGGACCGCTTATGGCTACACCTTC. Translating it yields CASSLGTAYGYTF.